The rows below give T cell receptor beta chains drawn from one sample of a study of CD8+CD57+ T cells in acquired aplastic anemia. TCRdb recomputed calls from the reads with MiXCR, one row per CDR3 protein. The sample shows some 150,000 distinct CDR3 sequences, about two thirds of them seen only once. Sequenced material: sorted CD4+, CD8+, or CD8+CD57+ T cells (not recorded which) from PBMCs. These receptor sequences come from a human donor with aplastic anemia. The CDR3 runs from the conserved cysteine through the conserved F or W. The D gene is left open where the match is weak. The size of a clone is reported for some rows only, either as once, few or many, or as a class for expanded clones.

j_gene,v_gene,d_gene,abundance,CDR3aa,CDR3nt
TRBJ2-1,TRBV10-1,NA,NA,CASSDFGNEQFF,TGCGCCAGCAGTGACTTTGGAAATGAGCAGTTCTTC
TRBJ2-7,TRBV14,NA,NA,CASSFNGVLVEQYF,TGTGCCAGCAGCTTTAATGGGGTCCTGGTCGAGCAGTACTTC
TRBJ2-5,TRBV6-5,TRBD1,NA,CATDRGSQETQYF,TGTGCCACCGACAGGGGATCACAAGAGACCCAGTACTTC
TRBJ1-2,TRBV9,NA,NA,CASSAGHFYGYTF,TGTGCCAGCAGCGCGGGGCACTTCTATGGCTACACCTTC
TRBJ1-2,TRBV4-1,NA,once,CASSHDPAGSNYGYTF,TGCGCCAGCAGCCACGACCCGGCAGGGTCAAACTATGGCTACACCTTC
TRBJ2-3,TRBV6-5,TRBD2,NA,CASSLLTSGGASTDTQYF,TGTGCCAGCAGTTTACTGACTAGCGGGGGGGCTAGCACAGATACGCAGTATTTT
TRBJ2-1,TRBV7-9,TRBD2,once,CASSLDGSGRLRYNEQFF,TGTGCCAGCAGCTTAGATGGTAGCGGGAGGCTCAGGTACAATGAGCAGTTCTTC
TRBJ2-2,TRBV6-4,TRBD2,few,CASSVAGSGSGGELFF,TGTGCCAGCAGTGTGGCGGGGAGCGGGAGTGGCGGGGAGCTGTTTTTT
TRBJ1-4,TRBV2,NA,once,CASSGQGTTNEKLFF,TGTGCCAGCAGTGGCCAGGGGACAACTAATGAAAAACTGTTTTTT
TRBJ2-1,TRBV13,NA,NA,CASSLDQGSEQFF,TGTGCCAGCAGCTTGGACCAGGGAAGTGAGCAGTTCTTC
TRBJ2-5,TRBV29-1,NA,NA,CSVEDGGLTQYF,TGCAGCGTTGAAGACGGCGGGTTGACCCAGTACTTC
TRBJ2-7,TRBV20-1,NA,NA,CSAADRSYEQYF,TGCAGTGCAGCGGACCGCTCCTACGAGCAGTACTTC
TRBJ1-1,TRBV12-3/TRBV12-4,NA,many,CASSLWGWGTTEAFF,TGTGCCAGCAGTTTGTGGGGGTGGGGGACCACTGAAGCTTTCTTT
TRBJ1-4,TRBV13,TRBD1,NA,CASSPISDRGHEKLLF,TGTGCCAGCAGCCCTATATCGGACAGGGGGCACGAAAAACTGTTGTTT
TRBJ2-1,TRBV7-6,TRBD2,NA,CASSLRIFGRGLAYNEQFF,TGTGCCAGCAGCTTAAGGATTTTTGGGCGGGGACTAGCCTACAATGAGCAGTTCTTC
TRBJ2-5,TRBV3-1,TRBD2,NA,CASSQDKGEAGDQETQYF,TGTGCCAGCAGCCAAGATAAGGGCGAAGCGGGAGACCAAGAGACCCAGTACTTC
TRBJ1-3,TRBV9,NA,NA,CASSVDSGNTIYF,TGTGCCAGCAGCGTCGACTCTGGAAACACCATATATTTT